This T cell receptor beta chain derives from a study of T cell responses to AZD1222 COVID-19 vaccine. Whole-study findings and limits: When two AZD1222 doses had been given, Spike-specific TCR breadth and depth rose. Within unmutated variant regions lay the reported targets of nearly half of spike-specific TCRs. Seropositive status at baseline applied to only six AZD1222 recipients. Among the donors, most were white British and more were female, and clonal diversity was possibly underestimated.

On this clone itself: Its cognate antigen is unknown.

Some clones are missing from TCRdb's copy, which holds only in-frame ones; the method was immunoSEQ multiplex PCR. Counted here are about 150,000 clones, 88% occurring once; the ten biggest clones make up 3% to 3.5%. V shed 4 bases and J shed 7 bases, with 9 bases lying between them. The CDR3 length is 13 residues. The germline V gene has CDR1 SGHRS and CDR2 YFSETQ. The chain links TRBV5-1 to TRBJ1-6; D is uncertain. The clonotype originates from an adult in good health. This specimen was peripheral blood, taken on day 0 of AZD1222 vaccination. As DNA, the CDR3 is TGCGCCAGCAGCCTTAACGTCAATTCACCCCTCCACTTT. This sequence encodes CASSLNVNSPLHF.